The clone carrying this T cell receptor (beta chain) occurred a few times. The antigen is not known. The record originates from a study of shared clonotypes between healthy human individuals. The V end was cut by 2 bases, the J end by 2 bases, with 17 bases between. Germline values: CDR1 SGHTA, CDR2 FQGNSA. The CDR3 sequence is 17 residues long. Produced via immunoSEQ multiplex PCR; TCRdb's table is partial and in-frame only. The table lists about 680,000 clones, 74% of them singletons. Notes on the study in general: Among non-shared clonotypes, generation probabilities were lower than among those shared by all four donors.

This receptor was taken from a woman aged 25 to 39 in good health. The sample was memory CD4+ T cells sorted from blood. Subset in this sample: CD45RA-negative fraction. The chain combines TRBV7-2 with TRBJ2-3, with D tentatively TRBD2 (6 bases). The CDR3 DNA is TGTGCCAGCAGCTTAAACCCTCCGGGACTTTTCACAGATACGCAGTATTTT. The encoded protein is CASSLNPPGLFTDTQYF.